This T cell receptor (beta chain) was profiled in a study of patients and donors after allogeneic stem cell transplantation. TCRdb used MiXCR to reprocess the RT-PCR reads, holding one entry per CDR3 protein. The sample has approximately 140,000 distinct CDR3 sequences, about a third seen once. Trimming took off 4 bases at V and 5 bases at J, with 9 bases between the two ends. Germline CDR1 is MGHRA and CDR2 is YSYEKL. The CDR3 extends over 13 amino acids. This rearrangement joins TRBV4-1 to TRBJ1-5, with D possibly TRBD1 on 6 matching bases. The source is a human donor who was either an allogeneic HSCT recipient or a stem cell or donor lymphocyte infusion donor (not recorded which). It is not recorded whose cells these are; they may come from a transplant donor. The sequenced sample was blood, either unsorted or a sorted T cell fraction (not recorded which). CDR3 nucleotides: TGCGCCAGCAGCCCACAGGGCCATCAGCCCCAGCATTTT. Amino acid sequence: CASSPQGHQPQHF.